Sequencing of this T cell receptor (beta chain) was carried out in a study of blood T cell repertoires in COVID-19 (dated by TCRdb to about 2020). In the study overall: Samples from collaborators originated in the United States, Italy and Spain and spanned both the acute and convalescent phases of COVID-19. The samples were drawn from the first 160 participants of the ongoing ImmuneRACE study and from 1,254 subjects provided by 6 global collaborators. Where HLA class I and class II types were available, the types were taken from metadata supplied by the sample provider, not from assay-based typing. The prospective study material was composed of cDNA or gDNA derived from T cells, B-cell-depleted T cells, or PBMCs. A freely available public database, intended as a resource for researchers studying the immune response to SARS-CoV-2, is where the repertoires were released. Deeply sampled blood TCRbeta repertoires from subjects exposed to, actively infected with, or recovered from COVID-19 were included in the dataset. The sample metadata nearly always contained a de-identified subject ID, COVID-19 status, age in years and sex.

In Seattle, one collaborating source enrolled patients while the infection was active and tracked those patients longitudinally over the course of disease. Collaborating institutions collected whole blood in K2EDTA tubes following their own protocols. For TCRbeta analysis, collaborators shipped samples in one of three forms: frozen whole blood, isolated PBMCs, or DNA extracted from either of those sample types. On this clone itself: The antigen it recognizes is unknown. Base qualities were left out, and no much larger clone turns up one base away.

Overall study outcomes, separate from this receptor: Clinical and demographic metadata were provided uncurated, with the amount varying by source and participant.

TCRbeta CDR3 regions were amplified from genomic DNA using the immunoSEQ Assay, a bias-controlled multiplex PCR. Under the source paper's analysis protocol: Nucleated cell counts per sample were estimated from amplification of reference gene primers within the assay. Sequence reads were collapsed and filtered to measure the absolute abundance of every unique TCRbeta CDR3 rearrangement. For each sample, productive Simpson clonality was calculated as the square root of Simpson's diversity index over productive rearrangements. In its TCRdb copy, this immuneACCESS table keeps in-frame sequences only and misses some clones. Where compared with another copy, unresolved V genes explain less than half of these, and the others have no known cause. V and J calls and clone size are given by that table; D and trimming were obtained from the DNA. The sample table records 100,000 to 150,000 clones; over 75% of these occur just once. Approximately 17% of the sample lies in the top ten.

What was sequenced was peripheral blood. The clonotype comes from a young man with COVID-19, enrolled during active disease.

The CDR3 region has the sequence CASSSSQGYEQYF. The nucleotides are TGTGCCAGTAGCTCATCACAGGGTTACGAGCAGTACTTC. Recombination joined TRBV19 with TRBJ2-7; TRBD1 could be the D gene, as 6 bases match. The V end loses 6 bases and the J end loses 4 bases, and a stretch of 13 bases separates them. Sequences LNHDA (CDR1) and SQIVND (CDR2) are obtained from the germline V gene (reference sequence). From cysteine to phenylalanine, the CDR3 is 13 amino acids long. Of the read, only the CDR3 DNA is kept; its 39 bases are in frame from base 1.